This TCR beta chain originates from a study of blood T cell repertoires in COVID-19. Turning to the study itself: Acute-phase and convalescent COVID-19 samples originated in the United States, Italy and Spain.

The CDR3 consists of 14 residues. From germline, CDR1 is KGHSY and CDR2 FQNENV. V lost 0 bases to trimming and J lost 4 bases, with 9 bases between them. Per the original data handling: Reference gene primer amplification yielded estimated nucleated cell counts. The table came from immunoSEQ multiplex PCR; TCRdb's copy has only in-frame clones and leaves some out. For V, J and clone size, that table is used; D and trimming come from the DNA. The profile shows around 250,000 clones, roughly 84% of them singletons. Participant reports of clinical history set cohort assignment. Two consecutive negative NP/OP PCR tests, clearance, or resolved symptoms defined Cohort 3 recovery.

This receptor was taken from a man in his fifties who had recovered from COVID-19. This rearrangement joins TRBV16 to TRBJ1-1; D not certain. The specimen sequenced was PBMCs or T cells enriched from blood (not recorded which). The CDR3: CASSQSTVSTEAFF. CDR3 DNA: TGTGCCAGCAGCCAATCCACAGTGTCCACTGAAGCTTTCTTT.